A selection of T cell receptor beta chains follows, all from one sample in a study of technical replicates of blood from a handful of donors. Some clones are missing from TCRdb's copy, which holds only in-frame ones; the method was immunoSEQ multiplex PCR. The repertoire holds just under 60,000 clones, with 91% as singletons. The sample taken for sequencing was PBMCs. The receptors were gathered from a human donor in good health. Some clones in this sample may be carry-over from other donors' samples. Both conserved end residues are part of each CDR3. A D gene is named only where the DNA matches it firmly. Clone size is stated in some rows and not others, as once, few, many or a class when expanded.

D gene | J gene | V gene | clone size | CDR3 DNA | CDR3 protein
TRBD1 | TRBJ2-7 | TRBV7-9 | few | TGTGCCAGCAGCTTAAACATCGTCGGGACAGGGGACTACGAGCAGTACTTC | CASSLNIVGTGDYEQYF
. | TRBJ1-3 | TRBV4-3 | . | TGCGCCAGCAGCCAAGAATTTGGACAGTCAAGCTCTGGAAACACCATATATTTT | CASSQEFGQSSSGNTIYF
. | TRBJ1-1 | TRBV6-6 | . | TGTGCCAGCAGTTACCCGCCAGGGGAGGCTTTCTTT | CASSYPPGEAFF
. | TRBJ1-1 | TRBV25-1 | . | TGTGCCAGCAGTGCCCTTGGACTGTCCAACACTGAAGCTTTCTTT | CASSALGLSNTEAFF
TRBD1 | TRBJ2-5 | TRBV2 | . | TGTGCCAGCACCTCGGACAGGGGGTTGGGAAAGACCCAGTACTTC | CASTSDRGLGKTQYF
. | TRBJ1-1 | TRBV13 | . | TGTGCCAGCAGCATCCGGGAAAACACTGAAGCTTTCTTT | CASSIRENTEAFF
. | TRBJ2-7 | TRBV5-4 | . | TGTGCCAGCAGCTTGGATCGGGGGGCTAACTACGAGCAGTACTTC | CASSLDRGANYEQYF
TRBD2 | TRBJ2-1 | TRBV27 | . | TGTGCCAGCCGAAAGTGGGGGCTAGCGGGGAACAATGAGCAGTTCTTC | CASRKWGLAGNNEQFF
. | TRBJ2-5 | TRBV29-1 | . | TGCAGCGTTGTCCAGGGCGAGACCCAGTACTTC | CSVVQGETQYF
. | TRBJ2-3 | TRBV7-8 | . | TGTGCCAGCAGCTCGAATGGGCGGGGACTCACAGATACGCAGTATTTT | CASSSNGRGLTDTQYF
. | TRBJ2-2 | TRBV6-1 | . | TGTGCCAGCATCGGGGTGAGCACCGGGGAGCTGTTTTTT | CASIGVSTGELFF
. | TRBJ2-5 | TRBV18 | . | TGTGCCAGCTCACCACCGAACAGCCAAGAGACCCAGTACTTC | CASSPPNSQETQYF
TRBD1 | TRBJ2-2 | TRBV7-2 | once | TGTGCCAGCAGCGACCGGGACAGGGCGGACACCGGGGAGCTGTTTTTT | CASSDRDRADTGELFF
TRBD2 | TRBJ2-3 | TRBV25-1 | . | TGTGCCAGCAGTGTACTAGCGGGGGCCCCGACAGATACGCAGTATTTT | CASSVLAGAPTDTQYF
TRBD1 | TRBJ1-2 | TRBV5-4 | . | TGTGCCAGCAGCCTACAGGGGATGAGCTATGGCTACACCTTC | CASSLQGMSYGYTF
. | TRBJ2-1 | TRBV7-8 | once | TGTGCCAGCAGCCCCCGGGACAAAATAGCCAATGAGCAGTTCTTC | CASSPRDKIANEQFF
TRBD1 | TRBJ2-5 | TRBV7-9 | . | TGTGCCAGCAGCCCTGGGACAGCCTTGAGGCAAGAGACCCAGTACTTC | CASSPGTALRQETQYF
. | TRBJ2-7 | TRBV18 | . | TGTGCCAGCTCTCCCGGGACAAGCTCCTACGAGCAGTACTTC | CASSPGTSSYEQYF
TRBD2 | TRBJ2-2 | TRBV7-6 | once | TGTGCCAGCAGCACACCCCTGGGAGCGGGGTTATCCACCGGGGAGCTGTTTTTT | CASSTPLGAGLSTGELFF
. | TRBJ1-3 | TRBV4-3 | . | TGCGCCAGCAGCCAAGATTTCGCGAGAGACTCTGGAAACACCATATATTTT | CASSQDFARDSGNTIYF
TRBD1 | TRBJ1-6 | TRBV19 | once | TGTGCCAGTAGTATCTCGGGACAGGCTAATTCACCCCTCCACTTT | CASSISGQANSPLHF
TRBD1 | TRBJ2-7 | TRBV6-6 | . | TGTGCCAGCAGTTACCCGGGACAGGCGTACGAGCAGTACTTC | CASSYPGQAYEQYF
. | TRBJ2-4 | TRBV29-1 | . | TGCAGCGTTTCACGAGGCAGGGGGGACATTCAGTACTTC | CSVSRGRGDIQYF
TRBD2 | TRBJ2-3 | TRBV4-3 | . | TGCGCCAGCAGCCAAGCGGGGCGGGGGGAAGATACGCAGTATTTT | CASSQAGRGEDTQYF
TRBD1 | TRBJ1-5 | TRBV29-1 | once | TGCAGCGCCGGACAGGGCCGTCAGCCCCAGCATTTT | CSAGQGRQPQHF
TRBD1 | TRBJ1-6 | TRBV4-1 | . | TGCGCCAGCATGCGGCTGGGACAGGCAAATTCACCCCTCCACTTT | CASMRLGQANSPLHF
TRBD2 | TRBJ2-2 | TRBV9 | . | TGTGCCAGCAGCAGGCGGGGGGGCCAGAACACCGGGGAGCTGTTTTTT | CASSRRGGQNTGELFF
. | TRBJ1-1 | TRBV30 | once | TGTGCCTGGAGTGTACAGGTGAACACTGAAGCTTTCTTT | CAWSVQVNTEAFF
. | TRBJ1-5 | TRBV6-1 | . | TGTGCCAGCAGTGGTGGGGGGTATTTCGGCAATCAGCCCCAGCATTTT | CASSGGGYFGNQPQHF
. | TRBJ1-2 | TRBV7-9 | . | TGTGCCAGCAGCTATTCGGCAGGACTCTATGGCTACACCTTC | CASSYSAGLYGYTF
. | TRBJ2-1 | TRBV9 | . | TGTGCCAGCAGCGTAGTGGCTAGCTGGCCCAATGAGCAGTTCTTC | CASSVVASWPNEQFF
. | TRBJ2-1 | TRBV5-1 | . | TGCGCCAGCAGCTTGGACAACCATTTCGAGCAGTTCTTC | CASSLDNHFEQFF
. | TRBJ1-2 | TRBV6-1 | . | TGTGCCAGCAGTGAAGTAGGGGAGGGAGGCTACACCTTC | CASSEVGEGGYTF
. | TRBJ1-2 | TRBV5-4 | . | TGTGCCAGCAGCTTGGAGGGGGTCTATGGCTACACCTTC | CASSLEGVYGYTF
. | TRBJ2-1 | TRBV5-4 | once | TGTGCCAGCAGCTCGGGAGAGACAGGGTTGGTGCTCTTC | CASSSGETGLVLF
. | TRBJ1-6 | TRBV18 | . | TGTGCCAGCTTTCAGGGGAGAAATTCACCCCTCCACTTT | CASFQGRNSPLHF
. | TRBJ2-7 | TRBV19 | . | TGTGCCAGTAGTATAGTGGCAGACAGATACGAGCAGTACTTC | CASSIVADRYEQYF
TRBD2 | TRBJ2-5 | TRBV5-4 | . | TGTGCCAGCAGCGTAGGACTAGCGGGACAGGAGACCCAGTACTTC | CASSVGLAGQETQYF
TRBD2 | TRBJ2-1 | TRBV27 | . | TGTGCCAGCAGCCCGGGACTAGCGGCATACAATGAGCAGTTCTTC | CASSPGLAAYNEQFF
. | TRBJ1-2 | TRBV6-5 | . | TGTGCCAGCAGCCACCTCGAGGGTGGCTACACCTTC | CASSHLEGGYTF
. | TRBJ2-2 | TRBV5-4 | . | TGTGCCAGCAGATCTGGACTTCACGGGGAGCTGTTTTTT | CASRSGLHGELFF
. | TRBJ1-2 | TRBV4-3 | . | TGCGCCAGCAGCCGCGGGGAGGGGGTCTATGGCTACACCTTC | CASSRGEGVYGYTF
TRBD2 | TRBJ2-7 | TRBV5-4 | . | TGTGCCAGCAGCTTGGGAGCTCTAGCGGGGATCTACGAGCAGTACTTC | CASSLGALAGIYEQYF
TRBD1 | TRBJ2-5 | TRBV5-8 | . | TGTGCCAGCAGCAAGGACAGGGGTGGCGAGACCCAGTACTTC | CASSKDRGGETQYF
TRBD1 | TRBJ2-7 | TRBV25-1 | . | TGTGCCAGCCAGGCGCCGGGACAGGGGTTATACGAGCAGTACTTC | CASQAPGQGLYEQYF
. | TRBJ2-3 | TRBV9 | . | TGTGCCAGCTCCTTAGCGGATTACACAGATACGCAGTATTTT | CASSLADYTDTQYF
TRBD2 | TRBJ2-3 | TRBV9 | . | TGTGCCAGCAGCGTCCGCGGGGGAGTCACAGATACGCAGTATTTT | CASSVRGGVTDTQYF
. | TRBJ1-1 | TRBV11-1 | . | TGTGCCAGCAGCCCTACAGAAAACACTGAAGCTTTCTTT | CASSPTENTEAFF
TRBD2 | TRBJ2-1 | TRBV5-8 | . | TGTGCCAGCAGCTTAATCACCGGGACTAGCGAGTTAAATGAGCAGTTCTTC | CASSLITGTSELNEQFF
. | TRBJ2-1 | TRBV27 | . | TGTGCCAGCAGTTTATACCCCCCGCAGGGGCCTAGGAATGAGCAGTTCTTC | CASSLYPPQGPRNEQFF
. | TRBJ1-1 | TRBV18 | . | TGTGCCAGCTCACCACCAGGCAGGGGCATGAACACTGAAGCTTTCTTT | CASSPPGRGMNTEAFF